The 6 T cell receptor beta chains in this list originate from one sample, sequenced in a study of cytomegalovirus exposure and HLA in healthy donors listed by TCRdb under 2017. Library preparation employed the immunoSEQ multiplex PCR assay. TCRdb limited this immuneACCESS table to in-frame rearrangements with V and J called. A share of clones is missing; checked studies link under half to unresolved V genes, and the rest is unexplained. The sample profile shows under 150,000 clones; less than 90% of them were found once. Nearly 3% of the sample rests with the top ten. Source material: PBMCs. Every receptor here comes from a man younger than 35 in good health and CMV-seronegative.

This chain uses TRBV28 with TRBJ1-1; D perhaps matches TRBD1 (6 bases). Germline lookup yields CDR1 MDHEN and CDR2 SYDVKM. Trimming shortened V by 4 bases and J by 1 base, and 13 bases separated the two germline ends. The CDR3 is made up of 15 amino acids. The CDR3 here is CASSSPDRKNTEAFF. The DNA of the CDR3 is TGTGCCAGCAGTTCCCCTGACAGGAAGAACACTGAAGCTTTCTTT.

The chain couples TRBV28 to TRBJ2-3, with 8 bases aligning to TRBD1. The CDR3 covers 15 residues. CDR1 and CDR2 from the germline V gene are MDHEN and SYDVKM. Germline trimming cut 5 bases from V and 5 bases from J; bases unmatched to any gene: 9. The CDR3 is CASSPLDRGKDTQYF. CDR3 DNA sequence: TGTGCCAGCAGTCCGCTCGACAGGGGTAAAGATACGCAGTATTTT.

V is TRBV9 and J is TRBJ2-5; D not certain. The CDR3 loop spans 14 amino acids. The ends were cut back, 0 bases at V and 2 bases at J, with 8 bases in the middle. Germline values: CDR1 SGDLS, CDR2 YYNGEE. For the CDR3, the DNA is TGTGCCAGCAGCGTAGCTGGCAGTCAAGAGACCCAGTACTTC. Its protein product is CASSVAGSQETQYF.

To note about this clone: In the same sample, other DNA sequences code for this CDR3. The rearrangement links TRBV18 to TRBJ2-7, with 7 bases aligning to TRBD1. Germline V gives CDR1 KGHSH, CDR2 LQKENI. The CDR3 contains 13 residues. The ends lost 3 bases at V and 5 bases at J; junction bases unmatched: 4. CDR3 protein: CASSPRQGDEQYF. DNA for the CDR3: TGTGCCAGCTCACCTCGACAGGGTGACGAGCAGTACTTC.

The chain combines TRBV27 with TRBJ2-2; no clear D gene. Germline CDR1 and CDR2: MNHEY and SMNVEV (reference sequence). The germline V and J ends were trimmed by 4 bases and 3 bases, with 6 bases remaining between them. The CDR3 spans 13 residues. The CDR3 region is CASSWSDTGELFF. CDR3 nucleotides: TGTGCCAGCAGTTGGTCAGACACCGGGGAGCTGTTTTTT.

The chain links TRBV9 to TRBJ2-3; the match to TRBD2 covers 9 bases. Unmatched junction bases numbered 5, after V lost 4 bases and J lost 2 bases. The CDR3 is made up of 15 amino acids. CDR1 and CDR2 from the germline V gene are SGDLS and YYNGEE. The chain's CDR3 is CASSPTSGNTDTQYF. CDR3 bases: TGTGCCAGCAGCCCGACTAGCGGTAACACAGATACGCAGTATTTT.